This TCR beta chain was identified in a study of T cells after yellow fever vaccination. MiXCR was run by TCRdb on the 5' RACE reads, yielding one entry per CDR3 protein. The sample gives just over 250,000 distinct CDR3 sequences, 5.2% of which show up once; around 3.5% is in the top ten. This clonotype was observed a handful of times. The CDR3 extends over 15 amino acids. The germline V gene encodes CDR1 LGHNA and CDR2 YSLEER. The V gene lost 0 bases and the J gene lost 4 bases, with 13 bases spanning the gap. This TCR was recovered from a man aged 18-30 years who received the YFV17D yellow fever vaccine. The rearrangement joins TRBV4-3 to TRBJ2-7; D possibly uses TRBD1 or TRBD2 (5 bases each). The sequencing here drew on CD4+ T cells sorted from PBMCs, taken on the day of the yellow fever booster vaccination. The CDR3 region is CASSQEWGRLYEQYF. The CDR3 DNA follows: TGCGCCAGCAGCCAAGAATGGGGACGGCTGTACGAGCAGTACTTC.